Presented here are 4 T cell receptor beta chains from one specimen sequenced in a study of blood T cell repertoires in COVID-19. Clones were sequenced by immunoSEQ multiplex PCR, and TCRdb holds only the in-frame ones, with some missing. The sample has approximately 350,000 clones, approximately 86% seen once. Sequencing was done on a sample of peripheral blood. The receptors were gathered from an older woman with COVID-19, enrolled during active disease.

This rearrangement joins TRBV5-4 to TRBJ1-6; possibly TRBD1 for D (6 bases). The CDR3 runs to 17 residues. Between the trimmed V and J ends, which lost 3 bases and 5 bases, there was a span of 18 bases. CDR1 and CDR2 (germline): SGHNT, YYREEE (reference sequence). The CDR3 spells CASSSPGHILDNSPLHF. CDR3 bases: TGTGCCAGCAGCTCTCCGGGACACATACTAGATAATTCACCCCTCCACTTT.

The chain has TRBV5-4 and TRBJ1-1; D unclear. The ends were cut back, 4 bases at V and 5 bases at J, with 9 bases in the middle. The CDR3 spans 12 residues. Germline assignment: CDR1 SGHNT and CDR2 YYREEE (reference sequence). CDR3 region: CASSQRETEAFF. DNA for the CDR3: TGTGCCAGCAGCCAAAGGGAGACTGAAGCTTTCTTT.

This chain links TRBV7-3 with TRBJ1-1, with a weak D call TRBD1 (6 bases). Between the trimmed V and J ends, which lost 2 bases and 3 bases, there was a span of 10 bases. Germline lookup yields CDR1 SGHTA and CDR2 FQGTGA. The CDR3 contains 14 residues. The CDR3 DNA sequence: TGTGCCAGCAGCTTAGGGGGGGCTCACACTGAAGCTTTCTTT. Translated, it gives CASSLGGAHTEAFF.

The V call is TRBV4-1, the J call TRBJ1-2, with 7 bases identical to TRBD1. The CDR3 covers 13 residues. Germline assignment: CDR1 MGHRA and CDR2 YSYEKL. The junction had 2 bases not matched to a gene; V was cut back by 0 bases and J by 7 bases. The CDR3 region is CASSQEAGGGYTF. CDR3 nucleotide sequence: TGCGCCAGCAGCCAAGAAGCAGGGGGTGGCTACACCTTC.